A single sample gave rise to the 8 T cell receptor beta chains below, sequenced in a study of metastatic and nonmetastatic thyroid tumors. TCRdb re-analyzed the PCR reads through MiXCR. Of about 30,000 clones in the sample, around 25% were seen once. Each patient went into thyroid surgery without having received any treatment. The sample was blood. These receptors were taken from a female donor with papillary thyroid cancer or a benign thyroid nodule (not recorded which). Some clones in this sample may be carry-over from other donors' samples.

Only a few counts were recorded for this clone. Because it lacks the conserved phenylalanine or tryptophan at the end, this CDR3 is likely a read error. This sequence joins TRBV12-3 or TRBV12-4 and TRBJ1-2; D gene ambiguous. This CDR3 comprises 13 residues. V lost 4 bases and J lost 5, with 11 bases in between. Here the CDR3 reads CASSSPSTYGYTL. The CDR3 coding sequence is TGTGCCAGCAGTTCGCCCAGCACTTATGGCTACACCCTC.

This clone was detected many times. The J gene is TRBJ1-1, the V gene TRBV7-2; weak D call: TRBD1 (5 bases). CDR3 length equals 13 residues. Trimming stripped 5 bases from V and 1 base from J, with 8 bases between. Germline CDR1 and CDR2: SGHTA and FQGNSA. This CDR3 is CASSIDRNTEAFF. CDR3 coding DNA: TGTGCCAGCAGCATAGACAGGAACACTGAAGCTTTCTTT.

Many counts were recorded for this clone. V is TRBV7-6 and J is TRBJ1-1; the D gene is possibly TRBD1 (5 bases). There are 15 residues in the CDR3. CDR1 and CDR2 (germline): SGHVS, FNYEAQ. The V gene lost 1 base and the J gene lost 3 bases, with 12 bases spanning the gap. The CDR3 loop reads CASSLGSTGYTEAFF. Written as DNA, the CDR3 is TGTGCCAGCAGCTTAGGGTCAACAGGCTACACTGAAGCTTTCTTT. The whole variable domain, filled in from reference TRBV7-6 and TRBJ1-1, reads GAGVSQSPRYKVTKRGQDVALRCDPISGHVSLYWYRQALGQGPEFLTYFNYEAQQDKSGLPNDRFSAERPEGSISTLTIQRTEQRDSAMYRCASSLGSTGYTEAFFGQGTRLTVV.

With respect to this clone: It may be a read error: a sequence one base away is much more abundant. The CDR3 carries no conserved terminal phenylalanine or tryptophan, so it likely arises from a read error. The chain employs TRBV5-6 and TRBJ1-1, with a tentative D call TRBD1 (5 bases). Germline V CDR1 and CDR2: SGHDT, YYEEEE. The CDR3 sequence is 12 residues long. Deletions cut 9 bases from V and 1 base from J, with 10 bases between. The CDR3 nucleotides read TGTGCCACCGGAGACAGGAACACTGAAGCTTTCTCT. This translates into CATGDRNTEAFS.

This clone has a handful of counts. The chain uses TRBV5-1 and TRBJ1-1; no clear D. Per germline, CDR1 SGHRS and CDR2 YFSETQ. This CDR3 spans 13 amino acids. Trimming removed 8 bases from V and 8 bases from J, with 19 bases in between. CDR3 nucleotide sequence: TGCGCCAGTAAGTTCGGGAACACTGAGGAAGCTTTCTTT. It specifies CASKFGNTEEAFF.

This clone was seen ten or more times. The rearrangement joins TRBV6-1 to TRBJ1-2; no definite D call. This CDR3 has 14 residues. V was pared by 5 bases and J by 7 bases, with 17 bases between. Germline values: CDR1 MNHNS, CDR2 SASEGT. The CDR3 is CASSFSSGPSGYTF. In DNA form, the CDR3 reads TGTGCCAGCAGTTTTAGTTCAGGCCCCTCTGGCTACACCTTC.

About this clone: Given a much more abundant clone one base away, this may be a read error. The chain is built from TRBV20-1 and TRBJ2-3, with D unresolved. CDR1 is DFQATT and CDR2 is SNEGSKA in the germline V gene (reference sequence). This CDR3 is built from 8 residues. The chain's CDR3 is CSSGTQYF. CDR3 nucleotides: TGCAGCAGTGGGACGCAGTATTTT.

This clone showed up many times. The junction departs from germline at one end; a sequencing error may be responsible. The chain is built from TRBV15 and TRBJ2-5; D is unresolved. This CDR3 contains 12 residues. Germline values: CDR1 LNHNV, CDR2 YYDKDF (reference sequence). In DNA form, the CDR3 reads TGTGCCACCAGCAGAGATTATGGTCAACCGGACTTC. Translated: CATSRDYGQPDF.